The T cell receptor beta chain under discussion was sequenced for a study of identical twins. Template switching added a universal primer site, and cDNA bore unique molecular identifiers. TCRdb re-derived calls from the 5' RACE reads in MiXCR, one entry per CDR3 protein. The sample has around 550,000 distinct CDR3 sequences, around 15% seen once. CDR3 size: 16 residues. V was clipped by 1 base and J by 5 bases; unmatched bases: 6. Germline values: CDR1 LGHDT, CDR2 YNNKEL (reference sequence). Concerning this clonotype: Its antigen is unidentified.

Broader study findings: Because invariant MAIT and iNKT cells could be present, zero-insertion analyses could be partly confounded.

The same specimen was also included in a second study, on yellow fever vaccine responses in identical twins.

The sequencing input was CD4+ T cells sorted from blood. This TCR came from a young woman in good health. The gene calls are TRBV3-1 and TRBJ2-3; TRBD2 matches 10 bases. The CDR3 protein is CASSQVSGGAGDTQYF. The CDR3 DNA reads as TGTGCCAGCAGCCAAGTCAGCGGGGGGGCCGGAGATACGCAGTATTTT.